A selection of T cell receptor beta chains follows, all from one sample in a study of T cells in Graves' hyperthyroidism and ophthalmopathy. TCRdb analysed the multiplex PCR reads with MiXCR anew, one entry per CDR3 protein. The sample has about 380,000 distinct CDR3 sequences; under 20% are singletons. Sample: blood. These receptors were obtained from a man aged 18 to 29 with Graves' ophthalmopathy. The CDR3 runs from the conserved cysteine through the conserved F or W. The D gene is left open where the match is weak. The listing skips clone size in some rows; elsewhere it reads once, few, many or a size class.

D	V	size	J	CDR3	DNA
-	TRBV28	once	TRBJ1-4	CASSPRSANNEKLFF	TGTGCCAGCAGTCCCAGGTCGGCGAATAATGAAAAACTGTTTTTT
TRBD2	TRBV5-1	-	TRBJ2-5	CASSVERGRQETQYF	TGCGCCAGCAGCGTGGAGCGGGGGCGCCAGGAGACCCAGTACTTC
-	TRBV2	many	TRBJ1-2	CASNGNNYGYTF	TGTGCCAGCAATGGGAACAACTATGGCTACACCTTC
-	TRBV20-1	-	TRBJ2-7	CSVSEQYF	TGCAGTGTTAGTGAGCAGTACTTC
-	TRBV6-1	many	TRBJ2-5	CASRVRGEETQYF	TGTGCCAGCAGAGTCAGAGGGGAAGAGACCCAGTACTTC
TRBD1	TRBV2	many	TRBJ1-2	CASSERTGSGYGYTF	TGTGCCAGCAGTGAACGGACAGGGAGTGGCTATGGCTACACCTTC
TRBD2	TRBV7-3	many	TRBJ2-3	CASSLTAGDTDTQYF	TGTGCCAGCAGCTTAACAGCGGGGGACACAGATACGCAGTATTTT
TRBD2	TRBV20-1	few	TRBJ2-1	CSAGGTSGINEQFF	TGCAGTGCTGGAGGGACTAGCGGAATCAATGAGCAGTTCTTC
TRBD2	TRBV9	-	TRBJ2-3	CASSVDPGGDTQYF	TGTGCCAGCAGCGTAGACCCGGGAGGGGATACGCAGTATTTT
-	TRBV5-1	-	TRBJ1-5	CASSLAGGYSNQPQHF	TGCGCCAGCAGCTTGGCCGGCGGGTATAGCAATCAGCCCCAGCATTTT
-	TRBV9	few	TRBJ2-6	CASSVSIPTGTLSSGANVLTF	TGTGCCAGCAGCGTATCAATCCCAACCGGGACGCTTAGCTCTGGGGCCAACGTCCTGACTTTC